The following is a T cell receptor beta chain sequence with its context. Participants came from some 23 US areas, aged roughly 18 to 89 years. This entry is derived from a study of blood T cell repertoires in COVID-19. Whole-study context: Samples came from the United States, Italy and Spain, spanning acute and convalescent COVID-19.

The V and J ends lost 6 bases and 1 base respectively, with 15 bases between them. The CDR3 totals 15 residues. Germline CDR1 and CDR2: LNHDA and SQIVND (reference sequence). Authors' processing steps: Amplification of reference gene primers was used by the study to estimate nucleated cell counts. Assay: immunoSEQ multiplex PCR; the TCRdb copy retains only in-frame clones and omits some. V and J calls and clone size are as listed in that table; D and trimming were resolved from the DNA. The table shows 300,000 to 400,000 clones, with under 90% occurring only once. The sequenced sample was PBMCs or T cells enriched from blood (not recorded which). This sequence originates from a man between 60 and 75 years old who had recovered from COVID-19. The rearrangement uses TRBV19 and TRBJ1-1; D might be TRBD1 (6 bases). The CDR3, as DNA: TGTGCCAGTAGGCCGCCAGGGGCATCGAACACTGAAGCTTTCTTT. Translation: CASRPPGASNTEAFF.